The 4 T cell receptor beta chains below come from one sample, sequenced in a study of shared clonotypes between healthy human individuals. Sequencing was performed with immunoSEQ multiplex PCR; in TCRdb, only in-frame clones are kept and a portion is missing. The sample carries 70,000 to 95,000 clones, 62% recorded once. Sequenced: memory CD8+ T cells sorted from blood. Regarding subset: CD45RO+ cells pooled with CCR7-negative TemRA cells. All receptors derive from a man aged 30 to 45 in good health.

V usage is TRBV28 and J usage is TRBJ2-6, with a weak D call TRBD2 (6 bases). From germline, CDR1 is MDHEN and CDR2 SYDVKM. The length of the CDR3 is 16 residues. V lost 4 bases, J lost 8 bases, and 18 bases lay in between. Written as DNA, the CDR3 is TGTGCCAGCAGTTCTAGCGAGACCTCGGGGTCCAACGTCCTGACTTTC. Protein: CASSSSETSGSNVLTF.

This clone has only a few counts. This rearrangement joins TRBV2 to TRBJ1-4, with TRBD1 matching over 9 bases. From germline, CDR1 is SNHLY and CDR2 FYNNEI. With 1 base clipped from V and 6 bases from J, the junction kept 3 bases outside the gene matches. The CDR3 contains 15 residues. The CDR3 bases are TGTGCCAGCAGTGAAGAGGGACAGGGTTATGAAAAACTGTTTTTT. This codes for CASSEEGQGYEKLFF.

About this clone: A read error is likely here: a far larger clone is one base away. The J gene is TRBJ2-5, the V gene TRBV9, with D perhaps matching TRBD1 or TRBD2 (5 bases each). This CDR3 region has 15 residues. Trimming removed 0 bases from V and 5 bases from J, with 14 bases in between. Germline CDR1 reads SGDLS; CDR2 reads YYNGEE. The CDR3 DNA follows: TGTGCCAGCAGCGTAGATGGGACCCCTCATGAGACCCAGTACTTC. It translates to CASSVDGTPHETQYF.

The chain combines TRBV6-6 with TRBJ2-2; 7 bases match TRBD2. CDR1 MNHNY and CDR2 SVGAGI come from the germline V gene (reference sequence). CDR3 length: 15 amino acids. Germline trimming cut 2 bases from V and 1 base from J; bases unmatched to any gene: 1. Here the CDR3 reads CASSYKRENTGELFF. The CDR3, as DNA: TGTGCCAGCAGTTACAAGCGGGAGAACACCGGGGAGCTGTTTTTT.